These T cell receptor beta chains were read from a single sample in a study of shared clonotypes between healthy human individuals. The method was immunoSEQ multiplex PCR; TCRdb's version includes in-frame clones alone and lacks a portion of them. The sample yields roughly 500,000 clones, approximately 82% seen once. Specimen: PBMCs. The receptors stem from a woman in her 40s in good health. Some clones in this sample may be carry-over from other donors' samples. Both conserved end residues are trimmed from each CDR3. Each record gives: J gene, V gene, CDR3 protein.

J: TRBJ2-7
V: TRBV27
CDR3: ASSPRDSRRGQY

J: TRBJ2-7
V: TRBV6-1
CDR3: ASRGTGSQY

J: TRBJ1-5
V: TRBV6-5
CDR3: ASSPTANQPQH

J: TRBJ2-2
V: TRBV2
CDR3: ASSRDRGTGELF

J: TRBJ1-1
V: TRBV19
CDR3: ASSFRQFQTEAF

J: TRBJ2-5
V: TRBV7-2
CDR3: ASSSRGETQY

J: TRBJ2-2
V: TRBV15
CDR3: ATSKDRAAGELF

J: TRBJ2-7
V: TRBV28
CDR3: ASSSKSSYEQY

J: TRBJ2-2
V: TRBV11-2
CDR3: ASSLFSGSRVTGELF

J: TRBJ2-7
V: TRBV27
CDR3: ASSFTGDFPYEQY

J: TRBJ1-6
V: TRBV28
CDR3: ASSDRPLGSPLH

J: TRBJ2-5
V: TRBV28
CDR3: ASRILRGGGETQY

J: TRBJ2-5
V: TRBV28
CDR3: ASSLLDLQETQY

J: TRBJ2-7
V: TRBV27
CDR3: ASSTRQGPEDEQY

J: TRBJ2-7
V: TRBV6-1
CDR3: ASSGTADSYEQY

J: -
V: TRBV30
CDR3: AWTSGLAGEDEQY

J: TRBJ2-2
V: TRBV5-1
CDR3: ASSSATGNTGELF

J: TRBJ2-7
V: TRBV5-1
CDR3: ASSPPASGYEQY

J: TRBJ2-1
V: TRBV7-9
CDR3: ASSPRRTSGSPPYNEQF

J: TRBJ2-7
V: TRBV2
CDR3: ASSESWDGFDEQY

J: TRBJ2-3
V: TRBV30
CDR3: AWSVTGGTDTQY

J: TRBJ2-1
V: TRBV7-2
CDR3: ASSSTGLANEQF

J: TRBJ1-2
V: TRBV4-3
CDR3: ASSHLRPGIGYGYT

J: TRBJ2-2
V: TRBV11-2
CDR3: ASSLQTSAGELF

J: TRBJ2-7
V: TRBV29-1
CDR3: SVLGGTSARVYEQY

J: TRBJ2-2
V: TRBV4-2
CDR3: ASSQDRAGELF

J: -
V: TRBV18
CDR3: ASSPSWDTYEQY

J: TRBJ2-1
V: TRBV4-1
CDR3: ASSQLASGRGGPVNEQF

J: TRBJ2-1
V: TRBV7-6
CDR3: ASSLVREAGNEQF

J: TRBJ1-1
V: TRBV10-2
CDR3: ASTKGLRGTEAF

J: TRBJ2-1
V: TRBV6-4
CDR3: ASSDSASGGNNEQF

J: TRBJ1-5
V: TRBV15
CDR3: ATSRDRVVNQPQH

J: TRBJ2-5
V: TRBV28
CDR3: ASSLSVGQETQY

J: TRBJ1-2
V: TRBV28
CDR3: ASEGGQPYGYT

J: TRBJ2-1
V: TRBV9
CDR3: ASSVAGSYNEQF

J: TRBJ2-1
V: TRBV10-3
CDR3: AITSLEDNEQF

J: TRBJ1-2
V: TRBV5-6
CDR3: ASSYKGYGYT

J: TRBJ2-5
V: TRBV19
CDR3: ASRPGLAIETQY

J: TRBJ1-1
V: TRBV18
CDR3: ASSLESGTKEGF

J: TRBJ2-7
V: TRBV5-8
CDR3: ASSLDGLRWPRGYEQY

J: TRBJ1-5
V: TRBV6-1
CDR3: ASILGARGNQPQH

J: TRBJ2-4
V: TRBV19
CDR3: ASSNTGARRNIQY

J: TRBJ2-4
V: TRBV5-4
CDR3: ASSLALAGVENIQY

J: TRBJ1-2
V: TRBV7-2
CDR3: ASSFFWGRRNYGYT